The T cell receptor beta chain described here comes from a study of chemoradiotherapy in HPV16-positive cancers. Overall study findings and caveats: During treatment, candidate HPV-specific clones and E7-related motifs expanded in tumor. HPV-responsive T-cell expansion during chemoradiotherapy was linked to improved recurrence-free survival in HPV16-positive patients.

CDR3 size: 15 residues. In germline, CDR1 is MNHNY, CDR2 SVGAGI (reference sequence). After removal of 6 bases from V and 3 bases from J, the junction contained 9 bases not matched to a gene. Profiled with immunoSEQ multiplex PCR; TCRdb holds only in-frame clones, not every one. This table holds about 32,000 clones, approximately 88% found once. Repertoires were sampled repeatedly during chemoradiotherapy. Points on this clone: Its target is not known.

The TCR comes from a human donor with HPV-associated anogenital cancer. The V call is TRBV6-6, the J call TRBJ2-7; 9 positions match TRBD1. Here the sequenced sample was blood, taken from a patient who underwent chemoradiotherapy. The CDR3 is CASSSPGTGNYEQYF. The CDR3 bases are TGTGCCAGCAGCTCTCCCGGGACAGGGAACTACGAGCAGTACTTC.